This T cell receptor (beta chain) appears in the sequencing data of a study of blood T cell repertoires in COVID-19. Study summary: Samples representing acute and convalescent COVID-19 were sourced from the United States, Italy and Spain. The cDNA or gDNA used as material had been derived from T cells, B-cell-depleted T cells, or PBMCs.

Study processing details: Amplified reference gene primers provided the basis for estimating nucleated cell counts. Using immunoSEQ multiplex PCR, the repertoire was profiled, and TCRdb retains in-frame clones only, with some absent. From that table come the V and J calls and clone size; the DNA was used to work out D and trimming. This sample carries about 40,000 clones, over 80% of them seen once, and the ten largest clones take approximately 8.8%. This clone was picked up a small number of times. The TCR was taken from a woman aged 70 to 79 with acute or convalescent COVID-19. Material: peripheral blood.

The CDR3 DNA sequence: TGTGCCAGTAGCACCGGGACAGGGGTACCCGGGGAGCTGTTTTTT. Translated: CASSTGTGVPGELFF. The chain recombines TRBV19 with TRBJ2-2; 10 positions agree with TRBD1. Germline CDR1 is LNHDA and CDR2 is SQIVND (reference sequence). V gave up 6 bases and J gave up 6 bases; unmatched junction bases: 7. CDR3 length: 15 residues. Full variable domain (missing parts from reference TRBV19 and TRBJ2-2): DGGITQSPKYLFRKEGQNVTLSCEQNLNHDAMYWYRQDPGQGLRLIYYSQIVNDFQKGDIAEGYSVSREKKESFPLTVTSAQKNPTAFYLCASSTGTGVPGELFFGEGSRLTVL.